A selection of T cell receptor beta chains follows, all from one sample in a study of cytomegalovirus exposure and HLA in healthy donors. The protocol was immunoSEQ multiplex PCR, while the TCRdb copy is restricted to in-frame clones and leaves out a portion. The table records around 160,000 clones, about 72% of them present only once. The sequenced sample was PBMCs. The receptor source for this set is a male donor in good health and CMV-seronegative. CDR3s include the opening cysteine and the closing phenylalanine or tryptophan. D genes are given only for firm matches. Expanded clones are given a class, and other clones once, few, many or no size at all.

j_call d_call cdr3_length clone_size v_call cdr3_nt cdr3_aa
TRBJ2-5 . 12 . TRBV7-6 TGTGCCAGCGGACCCACAGGGGAGACCCAGTACTTC CASGPTGETQYF
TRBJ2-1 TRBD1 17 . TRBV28 TGTGCCAGCACTACAGTTTATCGGGACAGGGCCTACAATGAGCAGTTCTTC CASTTVYRDRAYNEQFF
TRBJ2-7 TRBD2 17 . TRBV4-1 TGCGCCAGCAGCCAACCCTACGGGACTAGCGGGAGAAACGAGCAGTACTTC CASSQPYGTSGRNEQYF
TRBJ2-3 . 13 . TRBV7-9 TGTGCCAGCGGGACTTTTTCCACAGATACGCAGTATTTT CASGTFSTDTQYF
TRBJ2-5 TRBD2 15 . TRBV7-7 TGTGCCAGCAGCTTAGGATGGGGGGGCCAAGAGACCCAGTACTTC CASSLGWGGQETQYF
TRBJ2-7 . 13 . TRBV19 TGTGCCAGTAGTATGGGCGTAGCCTACGAGCAGTACTTC CASSMGVAYEQYF
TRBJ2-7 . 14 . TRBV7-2 TGTGCCAGCAGCTTAGGGGGCGGGATATCCGAGCAGTACTTC CASSLGGGISEQYF
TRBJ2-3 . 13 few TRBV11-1 TGTGCCAGCAGCTTAATACCGAGGGATACGCAGTATTTT CASSLIPRDTQYF
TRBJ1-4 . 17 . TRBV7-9 TGTGCCAGCAGCTTAGCGGGTCTAGTCGCAACTAATGAAAAACTGTTTTTT CASSLAGLVATNEKLFF
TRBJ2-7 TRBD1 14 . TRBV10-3 TGTGCCATCAGTGACTCGACAGGGGGCTACGAGCAGTACTTC CAISDSTGGYEQYF
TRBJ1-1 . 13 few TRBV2 TGTGCCAGCGGGCAGGGGATGAACACTGAAGCTTTCTTT CASGQGMNTEAFF
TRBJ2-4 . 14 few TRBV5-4 TGTGCCAGCAGCTTGGATATAGCCAAAAACATTCAGTACTTC CASSLDIAKNIQYF
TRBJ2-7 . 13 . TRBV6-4 TGTGCCAGCAGTGGGCCGGGTGCCCACGAGCAGTACTTC CASSGPGAHEQYF
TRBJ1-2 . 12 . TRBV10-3 TGTGCCACCACCGAGGGTGACTATGGCTACACCTTC CATTEGDYGYTF
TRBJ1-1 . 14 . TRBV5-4 TGTGCCAGCGTGTCTAGGGGGGGGAACACTGAAGCTTTCTTT CASVSRGGNTEAFF
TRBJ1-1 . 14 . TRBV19 TGTGCCAGTAGCCCCTGGAAAGAGACACCAGAAGCTTTCTTT CASSPWKETPEAFF
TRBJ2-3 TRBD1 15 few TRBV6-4 TGTGCCAGCAGTGAATCAGGGGGAAGAACAGATACGCAGTATTTT CASSESGGRTDTQYF
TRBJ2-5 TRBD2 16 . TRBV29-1 TGCAGCGCTGTAGCGGGAGGGCCCACAGGTTTAGAGACCCAGTACTTC CSAVAGGPTGLETQYF
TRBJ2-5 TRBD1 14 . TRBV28 TGTGCCACCCGAACGACAGGGGGCGAAGAGACCCAGTACTTC CATRTTGGEETQYF
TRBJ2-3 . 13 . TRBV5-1 TGCGCCAGCAGCGTGCAGGGAGGAGATACGCAGTATTTT CASSVQGGDTQYF
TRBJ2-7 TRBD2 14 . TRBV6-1 TGTGCCAGCAGGGTTAGCGGGGGGGCCATCGAGCAGTACTTC CASRVSGGAIEQYF
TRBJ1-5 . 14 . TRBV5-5 TGTGCCAGCACCCGAGGCCAGGGTGGACAGCCCCAGCATTTT CASTRGQGGQPQHF
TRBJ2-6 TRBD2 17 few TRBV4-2 TGTGCCAGCAGCCGGGGCGGGAGGTTGGACGGGGCCAACGTCCTGACTTTC CASSRGGRLDGANVLTF
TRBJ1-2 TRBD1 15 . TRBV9 TGTGCCAGCAGCGCCCCGGGCAGGGGGAGGCGCGGCTACACCTTC CASSAPGRGRRGYTF
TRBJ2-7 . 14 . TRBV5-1 TGCGCCAGCAGCTTGGTAGCCAGTACCTACGAGCAGTACTTC CASSLVASTYEQYF
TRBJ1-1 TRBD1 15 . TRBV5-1 TGCGCCAGCAGCTTGGCCGGAACAGGGGAGACTGAAGCTTTCTTT CASSLAGTGETEAFF
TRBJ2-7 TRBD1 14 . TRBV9 TGTGCCAGCAGCTATCAGGGGGTCCCCTACGAGCAGTACTTC CASSYQGVPYEQYF
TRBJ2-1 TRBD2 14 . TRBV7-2 TGTGCCAGCAGCTTCGGCGGGAGCAGGGATGAGCAGTTCTTC CASSFGGSRDEQFF
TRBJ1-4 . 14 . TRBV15 TGTGCCACCAGCGTACGGGAGAGGAGTGAAAAACTGTTTTTT CATSVRERSEKLFF
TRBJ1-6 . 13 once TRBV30 TGTGCCTGGAGTGCAGGGAAGAATTCACCCCTCCACTTT CAWSAGKNSPLHF
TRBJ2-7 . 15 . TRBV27 TGTGCCAGCAGTTCCACGGACCTCAGCGGCTACGAGCAGTACTTC CASSSTDLSGYEQYF
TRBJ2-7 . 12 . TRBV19 TGTGCCAGTTCGGGTTCCTACTACGAGCAGTACTTC CASSGSYYEQYF
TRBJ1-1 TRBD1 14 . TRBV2 TGTGCCAGCAGTCTGGACAGGGTGGGGACTGAAGCTTTCTTT CASSLDRVGTEAFF
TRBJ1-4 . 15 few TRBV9 TGTGCCAGCAGCCCCGGTGGGGGGGCCGGTGAAAAACTGTTTTTT CASSPGGGAGEKLFF
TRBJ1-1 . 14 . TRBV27 TGTGCCAGCAGTACTACACCAATGAACACTGAAGCTTTCTTT CASSTTPMNTEAFF
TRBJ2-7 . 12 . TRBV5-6 TGTGCCAGCAGCGCCACACCCTACGAGCAGTACTTC CASSATPYEQYF
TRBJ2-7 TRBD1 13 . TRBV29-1 TGCAGCGTCAACGGACAGGGGCCCTACGAGCAGTACTTC CSVNGQGPYEQYF
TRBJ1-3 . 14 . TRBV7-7 TGTGCTAGCAGCTCGGGACAACCTGGAAACACCATATATTTT CASSSGQPGNTIYF
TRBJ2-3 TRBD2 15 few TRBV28 TGTGCCAGCAGCTTAGCGGGAGGTATAACAGATACGCAGTATTTT CASSLAGGITDTQYF
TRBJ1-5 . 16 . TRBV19 TGTGCCAGTACTCCAGACGGGGGGGGCCCCAATCAGCCCCAGCATTTT CASTPDGGGPNQPQHF
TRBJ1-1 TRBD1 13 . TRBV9 TGTGCCAGCAGCGTAGACCGAGGGGGCCTGGCTTTCTTT CASSVDRGGLAFF
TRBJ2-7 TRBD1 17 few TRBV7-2 TGTGCCAGCAGCTTAGTACAGGGGACAGACAAACCCTACGAGCAGTACTTC CASSLVQGTDKPYEQYF